The 22 T cell receptor beta chains given below trace back to one sample, sequenced in a study of T cell responses to AZD1222 COVID-19 vaccine. Generated by immunoSEQ multiplex PCR, the TCRdb table keeps only in-frame clones and is missing some. Counted here are tens of thousands of clones, approximately 90% occurring once; the ten biggest clones make up approximately 21%. The sequencing here drew on peripheral blood, taken on day 0 of AZD1222 vaccination. The receptor source for this set is an adult in good health.

This sequence joins TRBV9 and TRBJ2-1; possible D gene TRBD2, 5 bases. Germline CDR1 and CDR2: SGDLS and YYNGEE. This CDR3 has 13 residues. The germline V and J ends were trimmed by 3 bases and 8 bases, with 12 bases remaining between them. This chain's CDR3 is CASSGQRSDEQFF. The CDR3 DNA reads as TGTGCCAGCAGCGGTCAGCGGAGCGATGAGCAGTTCTTC.

This clone was recorded only once. The J gene is TRBJ1-5, the V gene TRBV28; the D gene is possibly TRBD1 (5 bases). V was pared by 6 bases and J by 5 bases, with 11 bases between. Germline loops: CDR1 MDHEN, CDR2 SYDVKM. The CDR3 extends over 13 amino acids. CDR3 residues: CASSRGTHQPQHF. As DNA, the CDR3 is TGTGCCAGCAGCCGGGGCACCCATCAGCCCCAGCATTTT.

The CDR3 here is CASSSGQGAPYGYTF. CDR3 nucleotide sequence: TGTGCCAGTAGTTCGGGACAGGGGGCTCCCTATGGCTACACCTTC. This chain joins TRBV19 and TRBJ1-2; 12 bases match TRBD1. The V segment lost 5 bases and the J segment 4 bases; nucleotides outside the gene matches: 5. Germline V CDR1 and CDR2: LNHDA, SQIVND (reference sequence). The CDR3 runs 15 residues. The variable domain in full, completed from reference TRBV19 and TRBJ1-2, reads DGGITQSPKYLFRKEGQNVTLSCEQNLNHDAMYWYRQDPGQGLRLIYYSQIVNDFQKGDIAEGYSVSREKKESFPLTVTSAQKNPTAFYLCASSSGQGAPYGYTFGSGTRLTVV.

This chain joins TRBV27 and TRBJ1-5, with D tentatively TRBD1 (6 bases). Trimming cost V 6 bases and J 0 bases, with 12 bases left between them. CDR1 is MNHEY, CDR2 SMNVEV, per germline (reference sequence). CDR3 length equals 15 residues. CDR3 in amino acids: CASREGQISNQPQHF. Written as DNA, the CDR3 is TGTGCCAGCAGGGAAGGACAGATTAGCAATCAGCCCCAGCATTTT.

V and J are TRBV5-1 and TRBJ1-5; D is unclear. The CDR3 length is 11 residues. The germline CDR1 and CDR2 sequences are SGHRS and YFSETQ. V lost 2 bases and J lost 5, with 2 bases in between. For the CDR3, the DNA is TGCGCCAGCAGCTTACATCAGCCCCAGCATTTT. It encodes CASSLHQPQHF.

The chain employs TRBV3-1 (or the pseudogene TRBV3-2) and TRBJ2-3; TRBD1 is a possible D gene (5 bases). Germline-derived CDR1 and CDR2 are LGHDT and YNNKEL (reference sequence). The V and J ends lost 4 bases and 10 bases respectively, with 18 bases between them. This CDR3 is 14 amino acids long. CDR3 in amino acids: CASSPSGQQRAQYF. The DNA of the CDR3 is TGTGCCAGCAGCCCCTCAGGGCAGCAAAGGGCGCAGTATTTT.

The rearrangement uses TRBV6-1 and TRBJ1-6; no firm D call. From germline, CDR1 is MNHNS and CDR2 SASEGT. CDR3 length equals 15 residues. V shed 3 bases and J shed 1 base, with 7 bases lying between them. Written as DNA, the CDR3 is TGTGCCAGCAGTGATAGACAATCCTATAATTCACCCCTCCACTTT. Amino acids: CASSDRQSYNSPLHF.

The V and J genes are TRBV18 and TRBJ2-3; the match to TRBD2 covers 8 bases. The CDR3 contains 17 residues. Germline lookup yields CDR1 KGHSH and CDR2 LQKENI. J gave up 1 base and V 1 base, and 7 bases lay outside the gene matches. The CDR3: CASSPQDGGAGTDTQYF. The CDR3 coding sequence is TGTGCCAGCTCACCACAGGACGGGGGGGCTGGCACAGATACGCAGTATTTT.

The rearrangement links TRBV6-2 or TRBV6-3 to TRBJ1-2; tentative D call: TRBD1 (6 bases). The germline gives CDR1 MNHEY, CDR2 SVGEGT. V was trimmed by 0 bases and J by 6 bases, leaving 17 bases between them. This CDR3 is built from 16 residues. CDR3 residues: CASSYSATGQGNGYTF. In DNA, the CDR3 is TGTGCCAGCAGTTACTCAGCTACGGGGCAGGGGAATGGCTACACCTTC.

In the case of this clone: Compared with germline, one end of the junction differs, possibly owing to a read error. This chain uses TRBV6-1 with TRBJ1-3; no clear D gene. CDR1 is MNHNS, CDR2 SASEGT, per germline. The CDR3 extends over 16 amino acids. CDR3 sequence reads: CASRETYFSSGNTIYF. The CDR3 nucleotides read TGTGCCAGCCGTGAGACTTACTTTTCCTCTGGAAACACCATATATTTT.

V usage is TRBV14 and J usage is TRBJ2-1; D remains unclear. The V gene lost 2 bases and the J gene lost 2 bases, with 7 bases spanning the gap. CDR3 length: 14 residues. In germline, CDR1 is SGHDN, CDR2 FVKESK. CDR3 coding DNA: TGTGCCAGCAGCCAACAGTTCACCTACAATGAGCAGTTCTTC. Encoded protein: CASSQQFTYNEQFF.

V and J are TRBV6-4 and TRBJ2-1, with 8 bases that match TRBD1. The trim removed 7 bases at V and 1 base at J, leaving 6 bases unmatched. The germline V gene encodes CDR1 MRHNA and CDR2 SNTAGT. There are 15 residues in the CDR3. The CDR3 is CASKGQGGSYNEQFF. DNA of the CDR3: TGTGCCAGCAAAGGACAGGGAGGATCCTACAATGAGCAGTTCTTC.

This chain joins TRBV2 and TRBJ2-7; TRBD1 is a possible D gene (5 bases). The CDR3 extends over 14 amino acids. Trimming took 4 bases from V and 0 from J, leaving 10 bases between them. Germline V gene data show CDR1 as SNHLY and CDR2 as FYNNEI. The CDR3 DNA reads as TGTGCCAGCAGTGGGGTCAGGGACTCCTACGAGCAGTACTTC. Translation gives CASSGVRDSYEQYF. The whole variable domain, remainder taken from reference TRBV2 and TRBJ2-7, is EPEVTQTPSHQVTQMGQEVILRCVPISNHLYFYWYRQILGQKVEFLVSFYNNEISEKSEIFDDQFSVERPDGSNFTLKIRSTKLEDSAMYFCASSGVRDSYEQYFGPGTRLTVT.

V gene TRBV30 combines with J gene TRBJ1-4; no definite D call. Germline V gene data show CDR1 as GTSNPN and CDR2 as SVGIG (reference sequence). The V and J ends lost 2 bases and 7 bases respectively, with 14 bases between them. The CDR3 loop spans 14 amino acids. The CDR3 nucleotides read TGTGCCTGGAGTAGGCAGGACTATGCTGAAAAACTGTTTTTT. This encodes CAWSRQDYAEKLFF.

This sequence joins TRBV7-9 and TRBJ2-1; 10 bases agree with TRBD1. The V gene end was trimmed by 7 bases and the J gene end by 2 bases; junction bases not matched to a gene: 8. Germline CDR1 and CDR2: SEHNR and FQNEAQ (reference sequence). This CDR3 has 16 amino acids. The CDR3 region is CASNRGGTGAYNEQFF. CDR3 bases: TGTGCCAGCAACCGGGGAGGGACAGGGGCCTACAATGAGCAGTTCTTC.

The CDR3 sequence is CASSKRAVGRGYNQPQHF. CDR3 in DNA: TGTGCCAGCAGTAAACGGGCAGTGGGGAGGGGGTACAATCAGCCCCAGCATTTT. The chain joins TRBV27 to TRBJ1-5, with D maybe TRBD1 (6 bases). The CDR3 spans 18 residues. CDR1 and CDR2 from the germline V gene are MNHEY and SMNVEV (reference sequence). Trimming left V 5 bases short and J 3 bases short, with 23 bases between.

This chain joins TRBV11-2 and TRBJ1-4, with a tentative D call TRBD1 (5 bases). Per the germline V gene, CDR1 is SGHAT and CDR2 is FQNNGV. The CDR3 is 14 residues long. The ends were cut back, 2 bases at V and 7 bases at J, with 11 bases in the middle. The CDR3 sequence is CASSLRGYPEKLFF. Written as DNA, the CDR3 is TGTGCCAGCAGCTTACGGGGGTATCCTGAAAAACTGTTTTTT.

The chain combines TRBV28 with TRBJ1-5; no clear D. The CDR3 is 13 amino acids. Trimming took 5 bases from V and 3 from J, leaving 8 bases between them. The V gene's germline CDR1 is MDHEN and CDR2 SYDVKM. The CDR3 nucleotides read TGTGCCAGCAGTCGACAAATCAATCAGCCCCAGCATTTT. Protein sequence: CASSRQINQPQHF.

Notes on this clone: Other nucleotide sequences from this sample produce the same CDR3. The J gene is TRBJ1-1, the V gene TRBV5-6, with no clear D. Trimming left V 4 bases short and J 6 bases short, with 7 bases between. CDR1 SGHDT and CDR2 YYEEEE come from the germline V gene. There are 11 residues in the CDR3. CDR3 nucleotide sequence: TGTGCCAGCAGCCTCGGGCCTGAAGCTTTCTTT. Translated: CASSLGPEAFF.

The chain uses TRBV12-3 or TRBV12-4 and TRBJ1-2; D might be TRBD1 (6 bases). The CDR3 is made up of 13 amino acids. Trimming shortened V by 0 bases and J by 4 bases, and 6 bases separated the two germline ends. As DNA, the CDR3 is TGTGCCAGCAGTTTAGCCAGGGGCTATGGCTACACCTTC. It yields the protein CASSLARGYGYTF.

The rearrangement links TRBV6-5 to TRBJ1-2; TRBD1 matches 7 bases. CDR1 and CDR2 (germline): MNHEY, SVGAGI. V was clipped by 6 bases and J by 6 bases; unmatched bases: 10. The CDR3 totals 14 residues. The CDR3, as DNA: TGTGCCAGCAGGAAGACAGGGTATACGAATGGCTACACCTTC. Its translation is CASRKTGYTNGYTF.

As DNA, the CDR3 is TGTGCCATTAAGACTAGCGGGGTAGATACGCAGTATTTT. Amino acids: CAIKTSGVDTQYF. V gene TRBV10-3 combines with J gene TRBJ2-3, with TRBD2 identical over 11 bases. The CDR3 length is 13 residues. Germline CDR1 and CDR2: ENHRY and SYGVKD. V shed 9 bases, J shed 5 bases, and the junction held 4 bases outside the gene matches.